The next 32 T cell receptor beta chains were all read from a single sample in a study of beta chain features in type 1 diabetes. Their specific antigens are unknown. Expressed TCRB transcripts were sequenced after all isolated RNA was converted to cDNA. Using immunoSEQ multiplex PCR, the repertoire was profiled, and TCRdb retains in-frame clones only, with some absent. Among about 650,000 clones listed, around 12% were seen once. Study-level findings and limits: Significant though moderate, a shortening of TCRB CDR3s appeared in all four CD4+ subsets of Type 1 diabetes patients.

The sample consisted of naive CD4+ T cells from blood. Source of these receptors: a man aged 25-40 years with type 1 diabetes.

This chain uses TRBV4-3 with TRBJ2-2, with D hard to call. The CDR3 length is 14 residues. Germline CDR1 reads LGHNA; CDR2 reads YSLEER. V was cut by 0 bases and J by 6 bases, with 8 bases left in between. The CDR3 reads CASSQDPNAGELFF. CDR3 DNA: TGCGCCAGCAGCCAAGATCCAAACGCCGGGGAGCTGTTTTTT.

Details on this clone: Other DNA sequences within the sample encode an identical CDR3. The chain carries TRBV6-5 and TRBJ2-2; D remains ambiguous. This CDR3 has 12 amino acids. The germline V gene has CDR1 MNHEY and CDR2 SVGAGI. Trimming pared 2 bases from V and 6 bases from J, leaving 4 bases between. The CDR3 here is CASSYVAGELFF. The CDR3 DNA reads TGTGCCAGCAGTTACGTAGCCGGGGAGCTGTTTTTT.

The chain couples TRBV2 to TRBJ2-1; TRBD2 agrees at 7 bases. CDR3 length: 14 amino acids. V was pared by 7 bases and J by 7 bases, with 10 bases of the junction left unmatched. Germline V gene data show CDR1 as SNHLY and CDR2 as FYNNEI. The CDR3 sequence is CASTPDTGGNEQFF. CDR3 coding DNA: TGTGCCAGCACTCCAGACACCGGGGGGAATGAGCAGTTCTTC.

This clone was detected only a few times. The chain couples TRBV4-3 to TRBJ2-2; D may be TRBD1 (5 bases). Germline V gene sequence: CDR1 LGHNA, CDR2 YSLEER. The germline V and J ends were trimmed by 3 bases and 7 bases, with 9 bases remaining between them. The CDR3 contains 13 residues. This CDR3 is CASSQQGNGELFF. CDR3 bases: TGCGCCAGCAGCCAGCAGGGAAACGGGGAGCTGTTTTTT.

About this clone: Other DNA sequences in this sample translate to the same CDR3. The V call is TRBV30, the J call TRBJ1-5; D not certain. V was pared by 3 bases and J by 3 bases, with 9 bases between. The CDR3 spans 13 residues. Germline V gene lookup returns CDR1 GTSNPN and CDR2 SVGIG (reference sequence). CDR3 bases: TGTGCCTGGAGCGTGTTAGACAATCAGCCCCAGCATTTT. Encoded protein: CAWSVLDNQPQHF.

This clone was detected a few times. The chain links TRBV7-8 to TRBJ2-6; D is possibly TRBD1 (6 bases). Germline CDR1 reads SGHVS; CDR2 reads FQNEAQ. The CDR3 is 16 amino acids. Trimming took off 1 base at V and 1 base at J, with 8 bases between the two ends. Here the CDR3 DNA reads TGTGCCAGCAGCTTAGTTCAGGGGTCTGGGGCCAACGTCCTGACTTTC. It encodes CASSLVQGSGANVLTF.

This clone was counted between two and nine times. CDR3 sequence (DNA): TGCAGCGTTGAAGGGTCGGGAAATCAGCCCCAGCATTTT. Translating gives CSVEGSGNQPQHF. The chain carries TRBV29-1 and TRBJ1-5; D remains unclear. Per the germline V gene, CDR1 is SQVTM and CDR2 is ANQGSEA. The V gene lost 1 base and the J gene lost 4 bases, with 8 bases spanning the gap. This CDR3 contains 13 residues.

The CDR3 nucleotides read TGTGCCAGTAGTATTGACGGCCCATCTGAGCAGTTCTTC. It encodes CASSIDGPSEQFF. The chain uses TRBV19 and TRBJ2-1; no reliable D call. The CDR3 totals 13 residues. CDR1 is LNHDA, CDR2 SQIVND, per germline (reference sequence). The germline V and J ends were trimmed by 3 bases and 9 bases, with 12 bases remaining between them.

This clone was detected only a few times. The genes are TRBV10-3 and TRBJ2-5; D might be TRBD1 (6 bases). The V end lost 4 bases, the J end lost 3 bases, and 9 bases lay between the germline ends. Looked up from germline, CDR1 is ENHRY and CDR2 is SYGVKD. CDR3 length: 13 amino acids. CDR3 protein: CAISARTEETQYF. The CDR3, as DNA: TGTGCCATCAGTGCAAGGACAGAAGAGACCCAGTACTTC.

The rearrangement joins TRBV18 to TRBJ1-6, with 12 bases identical to TRBD1. Looked up from germline, CDR1 is KGHSH and CDR2 is LQKENI. V gave up 5 bases and J gave up 9 bases; unmatched junction bases: 5. This CDR3 comprises 15 residues. The DNA for the CDR3 is TGTGCCAGCTCATCGGGGGACAGGGGGCTTTCACCCCTCCACTTT. Translation: CASSSGDRGLSPLHF.

This clone has only a few counts. The junction departs from the called germline gene at one end, perhaps through a read error. The genes are TRBV7-7 and TRBJ2-2; the match to TRBD2 covers 7 bases. Germline V gene sequence: CDR1 SSHAT, CDR2 FNYEAQ (reference sequence). The CDR3 totals 15 residues. CDR3 in amino acids: CASRLSGANTGELFF. CDR3 in DNA: TGTGCTAGCAGACTAAGCGGGGCGAACACCGGGGAGCTGTTTTTT.

The chain links TRBV9 to TRBJ1-5, with 7 bases lining up with TRBD1. The CDR3 contains 14 residues. The junction had 8 bases not matched to a gene; V was cut back by 4 bases and J by 7 bases. Germline V gives CDR1 SGDLS, CDR2 YYNGEE. The CDR3 spells CASSPQGGGQPQHF. As DNA, the CDR3 is TGTGCCAGCAGCCCCCAGGGGGGAGGCCAGCCCCAGCATTTT.

This clone occurred a few times. The chain couples TRBV6-5 to TRBJ2-2, with 7 bases lining up with TRBD2. Germline CDR1 and CDR2: MNHEY and SVGAGI. The CDR3 sequence is 14 residues long. The V and J ends lost 8 bases and 4 bases, in that order; junction bases with no gene match: 7. This CDR3 is CASRGGGTTGELFF. CDR3 DNA: TGTGCCAGCCGTGGCGGGGGAACCACCGGGGAGCTGTTTTTT.

This clone came up a few times. The V call is TRBV5-1, the J call TRBJ1-1, with D unclear. The CDR3 runs to 11 residues. V was clipped by 4 bases and J by 5 bases, with 6 bases between them. Germline CDR1 is SGHRS and CDR2 is YFSETQ. This CDR3 is CASSQETEAFF. The CDR3 DNA sequence: TGCGCCAGCAGCCAGGAGACTGAAGCTTTCTTT.

This clone turned up a few times. CDR3 protein: CASSLVAGREETQYF. The CDR3 region has the DNA TGTGCCAGCAGCTTAGTTGCCGGGAGGGAGGAGACCCAGTACTTC. This chain joins TRBV7-2 and TRBJ2-5, with 8 bases matching TRBD2. The CDR3 consists of 15 residues. V shed 1 base and J 5 bases; nucleotides not matched to a gene: 6. Germline lookup yields CDR1 SGHTA and CDR2 FQGNSA.

The rearrangement links TRBV7-9 to TRBJ2-2; D gene ambiguous. The CDR3 spans 15 residues. Looked up from germline, CDR1 is SEHNR and CDR2 is FQNEAQ (reference sequence). Trimming cost V 2 bases and J 2 bases, with 9 bases left between them. In nucleotides, the CDR3 is TGTGCCAGCAGCTTAACGTCTATAAACACCGGGGAGCTGTTTTTT. Translating gives CASSLTSINTGELFF.

V usage is TRBV25-1 and J usage is TRBJ1-2; D unclear. The ends were cut back, 4 bases at V and 0 bases at J, with 9 bases in the middle. The CDR3 consists of 14 residues. Germline assignment: CDR1 MGHDK and CDR2 SYGVNS. This CDR3 reads CASSAQAANYGYTF. CDR3 DNA sequence: TGTGCCAGCAGTGCGCAGGCAGCTAACTATGGCTACACCTTC.

The genes are TRBV27 and TRBJ2-3; TRBD1 matches 9 bases. This CDR3 has 15 residues. From germline, CDR1 is MNHEY and CDR2 SMNVEV (reference sequence). The V and J ends lost 6 bases and 5 bases, in that order; junction bases with no gene match: 9. This chain's CDR3 is CASSLTGGAGDTQYF. In DNA form, the CDR3 reads TGTGCCAGCAGCCTCACAGGGGGCGCCGGAGATACGCAGTATTTT.

This clone was seen more than once but under ten times. The V gene is TRBV18, the J gene TRBJ1-5, with TRBD1 as a possible D gene (6 bases). The CDR3 has 15 amino acids. Germline V gene data show CDR1 as KGHSH and CDR2 as LQKENI. V was shortened by 6 bases and J by 5 bases, with 17 bases between the two germline ends. The CDR3 DNA follows: TGTGCCAGCTCGCAAACAGGGTTAGGGGATCAGCCCCAGCATTTT. It yields the protein CASSQTGLGDQPQHF.

The gene calls are TRBV5-1 and TRBJ2-7; D gene uncertain. This CDR3 is 13 amino acids long. Germline V gene data show CDR1 as SGHRS and CDR2 as YFSETQ. Trimming took off 0 bases at V and 8 bases at J, with 12 bases between the two ends. The CDR3 is CASSLVGFSKQYF. CDR3 nucleotide sequence: TGCGCCAGCAGCTTGGTCGGGTTCAGCAAGCAGTACTTC.

This clone came up a few times. This chain links TRBV6-5 with TRBJ1-2, with 7 nucleotides matching TRBD1. Germline CDR1 MNHEY, CDR2 SVGAGI. CDR3 length: 14 amino acids. V was pared by 6 bases and J by 5 bases, with 9 bases of the junction left unmatched. In DNA form, the CDR3 reads TGTGCCAGCAGCCTTTCGACAGGGCGTTATGGCTACACCTTC. It is translated as CASSLSTGRYGYTF.

In its sample, this clone was seen a few times. The J gene is TRBJ2-7, the V gene TRBV5-1; D not certain. Per germline, CDR1 SGHRS and CDR2 YFSETQ. The V end was cut by 1 base, the J end by 0 bases, with 5 bases between. The CDR3 is 13 amino acids. As DNA, the CDR3 is TGCGCCAGCAGCTTGAGGGTCTCCTACGAGCAGTACTTC. As protein: CASSLRVSYEQYF.

This clone has just a few counts. The rearrangement joins TRBV7-8 to TRBJ1-1; tentatively, D is TRBD1 (5 bases). CDR3 size: 14 residues. V was trimmed by 1 base and J by 1 base, leaving 7 bases between them. The germline CDR1 and CDR2 sequences are SGHVS and FQNEAQ. In nucleotides, the CDR3 is TGTGCCAGCAGCTTAGGAAGGGGGAACACTGAAGCTTTCTTT. This translates into CASSLGRGNTEAFF.

This clone occurred a few times. The V gene is TRBV19, the J gene TRBJ1-1; tentatively, D is TRBD1 (5 bases). The germline V gene has CDR1 LNHDA and CDR2 SQIVND (reference sequence). The CDR3 contains 13 residues. Between the trimmed V and J ends, which lost 8 bases and 1 base, there was a span of 11 bases. CDR3 loop: CASFSGTNTEAFF. The CDR3 DNA reads as TGTGCCAGTTTTTCGGGGACGAACACTGAAGCTTTCTTT.

The chain carries TRBV14 and TRBJ2-7; 7 nucleotides align to TRBD1. V was clipped by 0 bases and J by 1 base; unmatched bases: 0. The CDR3 totals 14 residues. CDR1 SGHDN and CDR2 FVKESK come from the germline V gene. CDR3 sequence: CASSQEQGSYEQYF. The CDR3 DNA follows: TGTGCCAGCAGCCAAGAACAGGGGTCCTACGAGCAGTACTTC.

This clone was recorded once. The rearrangement links TRBV25-1 to TRBJ1-2; D remains ambiguous. The CDR3 loop spans 11 amino acids. Trimming removed 5 bases from V and 8 bases from J, with 9 bases in between. CDR1 and CDR2 from the germline V gene are MGHDK and SYGVNS. The CDR3 spells CASSLRSGYTF. The CDR3 coding sequence is TGTGCCAGCAGTCTAAGGAGCGGCTACACCTTC.

In regard to this clone: The sample carries other DNA sequences with the same CDR3. This rearrangement joins TRBV5-1 to TRBJ1-5; D remains ambiguous. Germline CDR1 and CDR2: SGHRS and YFSETQ. This CDR3 has 14 residues. The V end lost 0 bases, the J end lost 2 bases, and 6 bases lay between the germline ends. This chain's CDR3 is CASSLGEGNQPQHF. CDR3 DNA sequence: TGCGCCAGCAGCTTGGGGGAGGGCAATCAGCCCCAGCATTTT.

This clone turned up a few times. The V and J genes are TRBV9 and TRBJ1-2; 10 bases line up with TRBD1. The CDR3 has 14 amino acids. The ends lost 4 bases at V and 4 bases at J; junction bases unmatched: 4. CDR1 is SGDLS and CDR2 is YYNGEE in the germline V gene. The CDR3 DNA reads TGTGCCAGCAGCTTGGGACAGGGGTCCTATGGCTACACCTTC. It encodes CASSLGQGSYGYTF. The full variable domain, completed using reference TRBV9 and TRBJ1-2, is DSGVTQTPKHLITATGQRVTLRCSPRSGDLSVYWYQQSLDQGLQFLIQYYNGEERAKGNILERFSAQQFPDLHSELNLSSLELGDSALYFCASSLGQGSYGYTFGSGTRLTVV.

Turning to this clone: The sample holds other DNA sequences that translate to the same CDR3. V and J are TRBV19 and TRBJ1-1; D gene ambiguous. V lost 3 bases, J lost 1 base, and 6 bases lay in between. The V gene's germline CDR1 is LNHDA and CDR2 SQIVND (reference sequence). CDR3 length equals 13 residues. Written as DNA, the CDR3 is TGTGCCAGTAGTATTCGGGGGAACACTGAAGCTTTCTTT. It yields the protein CASSIRGNTEAFF.

The chain has TRBV29-1 and TRBJ2-7, with D hard to call. Per germline, CDR1 SQVTM and CDR2 ANQGSEA. CDR3 length: 13 residues. Trimming cost V 0 bases and J 6 bases, with 12 bases left between them. The CDR3 here is CSVEDRLASEQYF. CDR3 in DNA: TGCAGCGTTGAAGACAGGCTGGCTAGCGAGCAGTACTTC.

This clone was counted a few times. The chain links TRBV5-4 to TRBJ1-6; no reliable D call. Trimming cost V 4 bases and J 0 bases, with 8 bases left between them. Germline assignment: CDR1 SGHNT and CDR2 YYREEE (reference sequence). The CDR3 runs to 15 residues. CDR3 in amino acids: CASSQQSSYNSPLHF. The DNA for the CDR3 is TGTGCCAGCAGCCAACAGAGCTCCTATAATTCACCCCTCCACTTT.

CDR3 in DNA: TGCAGCGTGACCGAAACTGGGAGCAATCAGCCCCAGCATTTT. Translation: CSVTETGSNQPQHF. This chain links TRBV29-1 with TRBJ1-5, with D uncertain. CDR3 length equals 14 residues. Trimming removed 6 bases at V and 1 base at J, with 13 bases between. Germline V gene lookup returns CDR1 SQVTM and CDR2 ANQGSEA. Full variable domain (rest looked up from reference TRBV29-1 and TRBJ1-5): SAVISQKPSRDICQRGTSLTIQCQVDSQVTMMFWYRQQPGQSLTLIATANQGSEATYESGFVIDKFPISRPNLTFSTLTVSNMSPEDSSIYLCSVTETGSNQPQHFGDGTRLSIL.